The rows below give T cell receptor beta chains drawn from one sample of a study of regulatory T cells in long-lasting Graves disease. MiXCR, run by TCRdb on the multiplex PCR reads, gives a single entry per CDR3 protein. The sample contains about 430,000 distinct CDR3 sequences, approximately 15% of which appear only once. These sequences were also reported in another study, on T cells in Graves' hyperthyroidism and ophthalmopathy.

The input for sequencing was peripheral blood mononuclear cells (PBMCs), taken at new diagnosis, from a patient treated with antithyroid drugs. Receptors were obtained from a woman between 40 and 55 years old with Graves disease. The CDR3 runs from the conserved cysteine through the conserved F or W. A D gene is named only where the DNA matches it firmly. Clone size, where shown, is once, few, many, or a class for clones that have expanded.

J gene: TRBJ2-1
D gene: NA
clone size: many
V gene: TRBV11-3
CDR3 protein: CASSRQLSESYNEQFF
CDR3 DNA: TGTGCCAGCAGCCGCCAGCTTAGCGAGTCCTACAATGAGCAGTTCTTC

J gene: TRBJ2-4
D gene: NA
clone size: many
V gene: TRBV28
CDR3 protein: CASSLPVPLGSIQYF
CDR3 DNA: TGTGCCAGCAGCCTACCGGTCCCCCTGGGGAGCATTCAGTACTTC

J gene: TRBJ2-2
D gene: NA
clone size: many
V gene: TRBV2
CDR3 protein: CASSRLQQRTGELFF
CDR3 DNA: TGTGCCAGCAGTCGGCTACAGCAGAGGACCGGGGAGCTGTTTTTT

J gene: TRBJ2-7
D gene: TRBD2
clone size: NA
V gene: TRBV6-2/TRBV6-3
CDR3 protein: CASSYSLAGGNEQYF
CDR3 DNA: TGTGCCAGCAGTTACTCACTAGCGGGAGGAAACGAGCAGTACTTC

J gene: TRBJ1-6
D gene: NA
clone size: many
V gene: TRBV6-2/TRBV6-3
CDR3 protein: CASSLWELPLHF
CDR3 DNA: TGTGCCAGCAGCCTTTGGGAGCTGCCCCTCCACTTT

J gene: TRBJ2-5
D gene: TRBD1
clone size: few
V gene: TRBV5-4
CDR3 protein: CASSLPDRGEEAQYF
CDR3 DNA: TGTGCCAGCAGCTTGCCGGACAGGGGAGAAGAGGCCCAGTACTTC

J gene: TRBJ2-5
D gene: TRBD2
clone size: many
V gene: TRBV7-2
CDR3 protein: CASSLASTSGQETQYF
CDR3 DNA: TGTGCCAGCAGCTTAGCGAGCACTAGCGGACAAGAGACCCAGTACTTC

J gene: TRBJ2-3
D gene: TRBD2
clone size: NA
V gene: TRBV5-1
CDR3 protein: CASSLTVAGGTDTQYF
CDR3 DNA: TGCGCCAGCAGCTTAACCGTAGCGGGAGGCACAGATACGCAGTATTTT

J gene: TRBJ2-2
D gene: TRBD2
clone size: many
V gene: TRBV30
CDR3 protein: CACLTSGPNTGELFF
CDR3 DNA: TGTGCCTGCCTCACTAGCGGTCCGAACACCGGGGAGCTGTTTTTT

J gene: TRBJ2-1
D gene: TRBD2
clone size: many
V gene: TRBV6-1
CDR3 protein: CASMGGIYNEQFF
CDR3 DNA: TGTGCCAGCATGGGGGGGATCTACAATGAGCAGTTCTTC

J gene: TRBJ2-7
D gene: NA
clone size: many
V gene: TRBV14
CDR3 protein: CASSQPGATYEQYF
CDR3 DNA: TGTGCCAGCAGCCAACCGGGAGCAACCTACGAGCAGTACTTC